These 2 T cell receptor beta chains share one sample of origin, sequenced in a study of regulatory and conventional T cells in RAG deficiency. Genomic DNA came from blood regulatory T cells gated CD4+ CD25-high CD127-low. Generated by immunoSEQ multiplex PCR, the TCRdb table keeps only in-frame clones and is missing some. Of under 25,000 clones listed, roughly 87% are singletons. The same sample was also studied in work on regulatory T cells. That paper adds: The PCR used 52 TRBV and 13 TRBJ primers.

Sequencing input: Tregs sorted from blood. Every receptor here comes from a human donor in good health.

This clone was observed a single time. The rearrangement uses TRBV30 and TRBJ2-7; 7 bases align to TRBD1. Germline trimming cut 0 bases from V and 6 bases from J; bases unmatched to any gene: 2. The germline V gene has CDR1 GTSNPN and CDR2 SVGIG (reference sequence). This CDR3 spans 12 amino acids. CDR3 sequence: CAWSVQGIEQYF. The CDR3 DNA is TGTGCCTGGAGTGTACAGGGGATCGAGCAGTACTTC.

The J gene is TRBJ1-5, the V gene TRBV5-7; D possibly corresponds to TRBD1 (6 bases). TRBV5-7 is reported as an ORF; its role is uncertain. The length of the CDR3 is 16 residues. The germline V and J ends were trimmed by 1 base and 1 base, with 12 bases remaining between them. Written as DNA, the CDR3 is TGTGCCAGCAGCTTGCCCCAGGGACAAAGCAATCAGCCCCAGCATTTT. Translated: CASSLPQGQSNQPQHF.